The TCR beta chain under discussion was sequenced for a study of blood T cell repertoires in COVID-19. Overall study context: PBMCs, B-cell-depleted T cells, or T cells provided the cDNA or gDNA that made up the material.

Trimming left V 4 bases short and J 0 bases short, with 9 bases between. There are 13 residues in the CDR3. Per the germline V gene, CDR1 is SQVTM and CDR2 is ANQGSEA. Assay: immunoSEQ multiplex PCR; the TCRdb copy retains only in-frame clones and omits some. The repertoire has 250,000 to 300,000 clones, roughly 90% of them found once; the top ten carry roughly an eighth. Sequencing was carried out using peripheral blood. The genes are TRBV29-1 and TRBJ1-1; D is unresolved. The sequence derives from an older woman with acute or convalescent COVID-19. In DNA form, the CDR3 reads TGCAGCGTTGGAGCAATCCTGAACACTGAAGCTTTCTTT. Translation gives CSVGAILNTEAFF.